This T cell receptor beta chain was sequenced for a study of cytomegalovirus exposure and HLA in healthy donors. V lost 2 bases, J lost 13 bases, and 13 bases stayed unmatched. CDR1 and CDR2 from the germline V gene are GTSNPN and SVGIG (reference sequence). The CDR3 loop spans 14 amino acids. Researchers ran the PCR with 60 Vbeta and 13 Jbeta primers. Assay: immunoSEQ multiplex PCR; the TCRdb copy retains only in-frame clones and omits some. The sample includes more than 95,000 clones, 76% of them seen just once. Findings and limits, study-wide: Despite most TCR sequences being rare, some public TCRs occurred in many donors. By a later analysis, the bulk of CMV-associated TCR beta chains appeared HLA-restricted. Overall, approximately 150 TCR beta chains were annotated as cytomegalovirus-associated.

As to this clone: No antigen is known for it.

The receptor was isolated from a woman aged 18-29 years in good health and CMV-seropositive. Sequenced: PBMCs. The genes are TRBV30 and TRBJ2-5; 10 nucleotides line up with TRBD1. CDR3: CAWSLGTGEGVRYF. In DNA form, the CDR3 reads TGTGCCTGGAGTCTAGGGACAGGGGAAGGGGTTCGGTACTTC.